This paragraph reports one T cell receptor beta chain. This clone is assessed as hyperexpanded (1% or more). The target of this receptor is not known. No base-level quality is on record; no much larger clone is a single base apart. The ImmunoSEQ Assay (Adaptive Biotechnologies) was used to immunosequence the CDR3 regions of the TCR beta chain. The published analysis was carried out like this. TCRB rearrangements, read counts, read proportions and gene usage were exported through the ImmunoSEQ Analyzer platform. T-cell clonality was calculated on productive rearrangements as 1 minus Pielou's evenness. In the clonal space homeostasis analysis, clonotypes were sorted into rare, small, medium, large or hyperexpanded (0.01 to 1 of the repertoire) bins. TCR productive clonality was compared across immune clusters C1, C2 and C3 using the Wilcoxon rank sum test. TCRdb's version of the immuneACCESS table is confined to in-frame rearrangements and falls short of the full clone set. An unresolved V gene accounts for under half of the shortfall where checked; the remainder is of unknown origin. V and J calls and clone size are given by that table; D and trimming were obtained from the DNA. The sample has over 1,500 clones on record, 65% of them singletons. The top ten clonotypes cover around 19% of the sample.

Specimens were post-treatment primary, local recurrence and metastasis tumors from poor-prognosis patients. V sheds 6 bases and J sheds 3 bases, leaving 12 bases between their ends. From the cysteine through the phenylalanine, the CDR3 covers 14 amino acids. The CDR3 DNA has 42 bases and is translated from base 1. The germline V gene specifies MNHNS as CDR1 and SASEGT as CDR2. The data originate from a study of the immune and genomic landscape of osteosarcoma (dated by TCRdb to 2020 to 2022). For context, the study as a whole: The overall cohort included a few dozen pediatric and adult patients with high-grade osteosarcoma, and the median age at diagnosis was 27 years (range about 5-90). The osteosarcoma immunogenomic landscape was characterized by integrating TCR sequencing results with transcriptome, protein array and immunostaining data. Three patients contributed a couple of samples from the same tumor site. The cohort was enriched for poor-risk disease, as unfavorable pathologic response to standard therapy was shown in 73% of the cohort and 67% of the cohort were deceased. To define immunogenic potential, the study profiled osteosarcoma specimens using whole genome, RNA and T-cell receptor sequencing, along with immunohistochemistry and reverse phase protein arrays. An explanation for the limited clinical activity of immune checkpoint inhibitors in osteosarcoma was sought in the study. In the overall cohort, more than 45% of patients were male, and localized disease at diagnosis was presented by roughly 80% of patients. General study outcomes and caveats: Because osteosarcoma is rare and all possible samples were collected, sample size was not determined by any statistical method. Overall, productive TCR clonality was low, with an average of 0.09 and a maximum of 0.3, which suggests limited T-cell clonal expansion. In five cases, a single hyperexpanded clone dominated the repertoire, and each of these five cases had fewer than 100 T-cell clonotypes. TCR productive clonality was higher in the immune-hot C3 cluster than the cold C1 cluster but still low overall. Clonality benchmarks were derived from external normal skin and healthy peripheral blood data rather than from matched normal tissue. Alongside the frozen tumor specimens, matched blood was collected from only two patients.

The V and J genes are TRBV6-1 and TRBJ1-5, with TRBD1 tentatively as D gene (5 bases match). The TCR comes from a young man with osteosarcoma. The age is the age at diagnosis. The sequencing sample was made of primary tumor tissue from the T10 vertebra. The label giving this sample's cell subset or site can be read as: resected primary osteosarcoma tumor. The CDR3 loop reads CASRGVQNNQPQHF. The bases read TGTGCCAGCAGAGGGGTACAGAACAATCAGCCCCAGCATTTT.